What follows is one TCR beta chain and its context. The antigen is undetermined. Blood sampling was done at baseline, cycle 4 day 1, and cycle 7 day 1. The data were obtained in a study of OX40 agonist ivuxolimab in advanced cancers. For the study at large: The dose-escalation cohort was approximately 81% male, with a mean age of 60 years, ranging about 20 to 85. Study outcomes and limitations: At 0.1 to 3.0 mg/kg and by week 6, clonal expansion occurred in CD4+ and CD8+ blood T cells. Expanded clones belonging to CD8+ T cells outnumbered, on average, those of CD4+.

The data were produced by immunoSEQ multiplex PCR, yet TCRdb's version contains in-frame clones alone and is incomplete. The sample yields about 80,000 clones, roughly nine tenths seen once. Germline V lookup: CDR1 MDHEN, CDR2 SYDVKM. The CDR3 runs 13 residues. With 9 bases clipped from V and 2 bases from J, the junction kept 6 bases outside the gene matches. This sequence joins TRBV28 and TRBJ2-5; 7 bases are shared with TRBD1. This TCR was sampled from an adult with an advanced solid tumor such as melanoma, head and neck, liver or kidney cancer. The sequencing used CD4+ or CD8+ T cells sorted from blood, collected in a trial of the OX40 agonist ivuxolimab. Written as DNA, the CDR3 is TGTGCCAGTCTGACAGGGACACAAGAGACCCAGTACTTC. It codes for CASLTGTQETQYF.